This TCR beta chain emerged from a study of cytomegalovirus exposure and HLA in healthy donors. Amplification used 60 Vbeta primers and 13 Jbeta primers. Libraries were prepared by immunoSEQ multiplex PCR; TCRdb keeps only in-frame clonotypes and omits some of them. The table lists about 190,000 clones, over 70% of them singletons. In its sample, this clone was seen a few times. Germline-derived CDR1 and CDR2 are MNHEY and SVGAGI. The junction had 5 bases not matched to a gene; V was cut back by 4 bases and J by 1 base. The CDR3 length is 16 residues. Sequencing was done on a sample of PBMCs. The rearrangement uses TRBV6-5 and TRBJ2-3, with 10 nucleotides matching TRBD1. This receptor was taken from a woman in her thirties in good health and CMV-seropositive. CDR3 residues: CASSLRTGGGTDTQYF. CDR3 bases: TGTGCCAGCAGTTTACGGACAGGGGGTGGCACAGATACGCAGTATTTT.